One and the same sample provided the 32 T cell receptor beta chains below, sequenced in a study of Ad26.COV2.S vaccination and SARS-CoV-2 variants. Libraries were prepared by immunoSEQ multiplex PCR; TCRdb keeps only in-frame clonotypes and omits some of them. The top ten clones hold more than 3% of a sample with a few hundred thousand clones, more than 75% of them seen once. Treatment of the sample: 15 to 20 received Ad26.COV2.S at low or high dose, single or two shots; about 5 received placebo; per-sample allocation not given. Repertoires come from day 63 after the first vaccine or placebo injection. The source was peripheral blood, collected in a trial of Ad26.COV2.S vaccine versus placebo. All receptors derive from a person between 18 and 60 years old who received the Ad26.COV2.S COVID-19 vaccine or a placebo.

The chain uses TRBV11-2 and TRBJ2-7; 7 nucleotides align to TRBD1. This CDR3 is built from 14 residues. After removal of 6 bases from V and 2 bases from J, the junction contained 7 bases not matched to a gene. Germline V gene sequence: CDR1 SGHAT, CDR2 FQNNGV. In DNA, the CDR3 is TGTGCCAGCAGACCCGGGACAGCCACCTACGAGCAGTACTTC. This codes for CASRPGTATYEQYF.

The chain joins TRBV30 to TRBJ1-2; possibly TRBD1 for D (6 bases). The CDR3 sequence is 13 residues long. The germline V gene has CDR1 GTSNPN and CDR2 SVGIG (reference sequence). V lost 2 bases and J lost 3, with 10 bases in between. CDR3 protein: CAWSNGGDYGYTF. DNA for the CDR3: TGTGCCTGGAGTAATGGGGGCGACTATGGCTACACCTTC.

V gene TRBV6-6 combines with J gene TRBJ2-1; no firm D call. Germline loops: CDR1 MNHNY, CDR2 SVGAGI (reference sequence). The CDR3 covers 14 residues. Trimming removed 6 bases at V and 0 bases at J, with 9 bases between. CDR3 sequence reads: CASRNWSSYNEQFF. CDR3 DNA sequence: TGTGCCAGCAGGAATTGGAGCTCCTACAATGAGCAGTTCTTC.

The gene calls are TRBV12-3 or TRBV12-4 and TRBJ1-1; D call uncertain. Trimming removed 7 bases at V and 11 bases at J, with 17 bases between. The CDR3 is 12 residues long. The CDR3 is CASTRGPLEAFF. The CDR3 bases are TGTGCCAGCACCCGTGGGCCCCTGGAGGCTTTCTTT.

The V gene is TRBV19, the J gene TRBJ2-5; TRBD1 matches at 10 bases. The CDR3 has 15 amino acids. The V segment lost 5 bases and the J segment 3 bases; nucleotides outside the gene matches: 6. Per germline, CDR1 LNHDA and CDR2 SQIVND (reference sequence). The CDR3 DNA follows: TGTGCCAGTAGTTTAACCGGGACAGGGGAAGAGACCCAGTACTTC. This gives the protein CASSLTGTGEETQYF.

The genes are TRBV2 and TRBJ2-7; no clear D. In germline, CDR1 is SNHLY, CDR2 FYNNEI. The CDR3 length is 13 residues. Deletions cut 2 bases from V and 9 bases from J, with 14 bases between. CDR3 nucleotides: TGTGCCAGCAGTGAACAGACGACTTCAGGGCAGTACTTC. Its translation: CASSEQTTSGQYF.

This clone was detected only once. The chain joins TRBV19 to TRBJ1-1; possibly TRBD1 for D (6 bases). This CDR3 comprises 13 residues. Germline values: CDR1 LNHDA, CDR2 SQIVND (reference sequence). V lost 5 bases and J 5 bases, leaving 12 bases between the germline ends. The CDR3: CASSWGAGTEAFF. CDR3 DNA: TGTGCCAGTAGTTGGGGGGCGGGAACTGAAGCTTTCTTT.

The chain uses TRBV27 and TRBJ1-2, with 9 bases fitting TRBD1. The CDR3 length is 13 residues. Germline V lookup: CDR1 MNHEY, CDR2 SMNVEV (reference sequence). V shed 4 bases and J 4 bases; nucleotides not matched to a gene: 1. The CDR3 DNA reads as TGTGCCAGCAGTTGGGACAGGGCCTATGGCTACACCTTC. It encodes CASSWDRAYGYTF.

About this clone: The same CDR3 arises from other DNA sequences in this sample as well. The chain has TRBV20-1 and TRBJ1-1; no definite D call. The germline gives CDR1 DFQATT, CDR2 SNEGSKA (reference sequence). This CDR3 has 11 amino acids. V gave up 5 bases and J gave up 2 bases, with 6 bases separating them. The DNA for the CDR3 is TGCAGTGCTGGTGTAAACACTGAAGCTTTCTTT. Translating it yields CSAGVNTEAFF.

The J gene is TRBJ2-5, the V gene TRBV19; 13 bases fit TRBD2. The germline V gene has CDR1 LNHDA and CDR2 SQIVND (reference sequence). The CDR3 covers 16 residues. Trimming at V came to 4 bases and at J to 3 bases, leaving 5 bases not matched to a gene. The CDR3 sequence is CASSKPGLAGEETQYF. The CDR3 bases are TGTGCCAGTAGTAAACCCGGACTAGCGGGGGAAGAGACCCAGTACTTC.

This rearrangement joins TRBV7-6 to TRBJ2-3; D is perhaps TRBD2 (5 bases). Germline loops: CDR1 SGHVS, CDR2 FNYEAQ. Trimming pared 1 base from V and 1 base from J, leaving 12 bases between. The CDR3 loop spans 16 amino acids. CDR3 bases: TGTGCCAGCAGCTTAGAGCCTAGCTTGGGCACAGATACGCAGTATTTT. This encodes CASSLEPSLGTDTQYF.

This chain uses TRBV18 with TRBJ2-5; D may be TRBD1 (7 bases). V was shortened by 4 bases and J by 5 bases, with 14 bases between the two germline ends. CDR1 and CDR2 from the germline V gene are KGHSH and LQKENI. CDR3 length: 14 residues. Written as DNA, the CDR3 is TGTGCCAGCTCACAGACAGGGACTTTCGAGACCCAGTACTTC. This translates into CASSQTGTFETQYF.

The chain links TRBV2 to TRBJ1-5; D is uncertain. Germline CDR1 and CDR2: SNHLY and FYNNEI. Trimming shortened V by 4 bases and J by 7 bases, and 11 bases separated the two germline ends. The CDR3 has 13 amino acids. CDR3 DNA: TGTGCCAGCAGTGTTATGGTTTTGCAGCCCCAGCATTTT. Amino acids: CASSVMVLQPQHF.

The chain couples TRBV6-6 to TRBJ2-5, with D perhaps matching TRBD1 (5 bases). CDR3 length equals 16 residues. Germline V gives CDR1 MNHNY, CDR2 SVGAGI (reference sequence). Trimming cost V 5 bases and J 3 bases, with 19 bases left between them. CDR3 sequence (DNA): TGTGCCAGCAGTACCAACAGGCTCCCCTCGGAAGAGACCCAGTACTTC. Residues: CASSTNRLPSEETQYF.

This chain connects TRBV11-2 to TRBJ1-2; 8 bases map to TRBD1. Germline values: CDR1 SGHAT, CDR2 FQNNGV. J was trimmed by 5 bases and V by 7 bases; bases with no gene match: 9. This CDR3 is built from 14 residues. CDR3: CASTLGTGRYGYTF. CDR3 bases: TGTGCCAGCACCCTCGGGACAGGACGATATGGCTACACCTTC.

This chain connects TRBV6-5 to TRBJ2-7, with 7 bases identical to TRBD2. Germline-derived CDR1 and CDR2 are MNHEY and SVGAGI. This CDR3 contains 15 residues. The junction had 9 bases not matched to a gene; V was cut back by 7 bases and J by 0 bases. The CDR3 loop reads CASTPPSGGSYEQYF. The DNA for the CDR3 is TGTGCCAGCACCCCCCCTTCGGGGGGCTCCTACGAGCAGTACTTC.

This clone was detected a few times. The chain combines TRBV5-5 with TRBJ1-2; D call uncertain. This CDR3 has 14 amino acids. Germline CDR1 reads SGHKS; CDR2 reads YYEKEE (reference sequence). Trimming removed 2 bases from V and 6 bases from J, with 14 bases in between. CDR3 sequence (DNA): TGTGCCAGCAGCTTAGTATGGGAAGGACATGGCTACACCTTC. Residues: CASSLVWEGHGYTF.

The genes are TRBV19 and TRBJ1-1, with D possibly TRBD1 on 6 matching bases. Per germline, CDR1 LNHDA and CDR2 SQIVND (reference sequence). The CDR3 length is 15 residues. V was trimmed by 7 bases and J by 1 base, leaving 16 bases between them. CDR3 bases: TGTGCCAGTACCGAGCTGGGACAACCGAACACTGAAGCTTTCTTT. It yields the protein CASTELGQPNTEAFF.

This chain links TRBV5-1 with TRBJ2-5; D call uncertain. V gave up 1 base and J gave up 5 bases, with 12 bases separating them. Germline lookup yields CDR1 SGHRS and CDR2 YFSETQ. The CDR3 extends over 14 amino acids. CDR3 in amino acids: CASSLQADRETQYF. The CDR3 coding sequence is TGCGCCAGCAGCTTGCAGGCGGATAGGGAGACCCAGTACTTC.

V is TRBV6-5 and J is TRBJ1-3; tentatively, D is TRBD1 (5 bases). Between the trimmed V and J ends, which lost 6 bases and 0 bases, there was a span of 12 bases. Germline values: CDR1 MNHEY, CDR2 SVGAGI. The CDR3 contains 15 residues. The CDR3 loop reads CASSRGQLSGNTIYF. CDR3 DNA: TGTGCCAGCAGCCGTGGACAACTCTCTGGAAACACCATATATTTT.

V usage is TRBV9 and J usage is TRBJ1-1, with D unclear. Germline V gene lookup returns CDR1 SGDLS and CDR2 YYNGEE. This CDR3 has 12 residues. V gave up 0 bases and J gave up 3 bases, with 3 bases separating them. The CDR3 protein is CASSVEDTEAFF. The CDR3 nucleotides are TGTGCCAGCAGCGTAGAGGACACTGAAGCTTTCTTT.

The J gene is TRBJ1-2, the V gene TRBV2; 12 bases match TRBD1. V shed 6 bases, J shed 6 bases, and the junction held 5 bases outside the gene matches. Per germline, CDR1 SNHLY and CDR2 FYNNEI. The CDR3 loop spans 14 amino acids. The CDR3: CASRRDRGQDGYTF. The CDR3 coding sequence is TGTGCCAGCAGAAGGGACAGGGGGCAGGATGGCTACACCTTC.

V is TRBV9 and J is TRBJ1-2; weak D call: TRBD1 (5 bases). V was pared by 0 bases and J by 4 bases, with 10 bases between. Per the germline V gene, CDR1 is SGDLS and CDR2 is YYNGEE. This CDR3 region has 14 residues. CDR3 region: CASSVGGGTYGYTF. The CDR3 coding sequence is TGTGCCAGCAGCGTAGGAGGAGGGACCTATGGCTACACCTTC.

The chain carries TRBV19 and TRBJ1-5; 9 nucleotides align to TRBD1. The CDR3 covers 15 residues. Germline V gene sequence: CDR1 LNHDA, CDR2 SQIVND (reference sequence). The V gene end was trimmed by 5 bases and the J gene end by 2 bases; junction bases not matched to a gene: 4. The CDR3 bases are TGTGCCAGTAGTTTCCGGGACAGGGGCAATCAGCCCCAGCATTTT. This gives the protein CASSFRDRGNQPQHF.

The CDR3 coding sequence is TGTGCCAGCAGCTTAACGTCCGGGGGGCTGTACAATGAGCAGTTCTTC. Encoded protein: CASSLTSGGLYNEQFF. The chain combines TRBV7-3 with TRBJ2-1, with D possibly being TRBD2 (7 bases). Germline V gene lookup returns CDR1 SGHTA and CDR2 FQGTGA. Trimming shortened V by 0 bases and J by 4 bases, and 13 bases separated the two germline ends. CDR3 length: 16 amino acids.

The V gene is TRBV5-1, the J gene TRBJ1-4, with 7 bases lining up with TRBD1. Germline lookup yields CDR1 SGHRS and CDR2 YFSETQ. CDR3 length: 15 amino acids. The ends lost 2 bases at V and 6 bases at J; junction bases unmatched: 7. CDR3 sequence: CASSLGTVRDEKLFF. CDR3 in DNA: TGCGCCAGCAGCTTAGGGACAGTTAGAGATGAAAAACTGTTTTTT.

CDR3 loop: CASAGTLYEQYF. DNA of the CDR3: TGTGCCAGCGCCGGGACCCTCTACGAGCAGTACTTC. The chain combines TRBV6-6 with TRBJ2-7; either TRBD1 or TRBD2 may supply D (5 bases each). This CDR3 has 12 amino acids. CDR1 MNHNY and CDR2 SVGAGI come from the germline V gene (reference sequence). Trimming stripped 8 bases from V and 3 bases from J, with 11 bases between.

The DNA of the CDR3 is TGTGCCAGCAGCTTAGCGGGGGGCTCCTACGAGCAGTACTTC. It is translated as CASSLAGGSYEQYF. The chain links TRBV5-6 to TRBJ2-7; 9 nucleotides match TRBD2. The CDR3 is made up of 14 amino acids. Germline CDR1 reads SGHDT; CDR2 reads YYEEEE. V lost 2 bases to trimming and J lost 0 bases; unmatched junction nucleotides: 0.

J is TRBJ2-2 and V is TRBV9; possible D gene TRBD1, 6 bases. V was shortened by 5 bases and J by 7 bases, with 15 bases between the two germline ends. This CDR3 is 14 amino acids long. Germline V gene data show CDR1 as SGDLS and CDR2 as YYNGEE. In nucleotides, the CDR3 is TGTGCCAGCAGGGATCGGGACACAGGCGGGGAGCTGTTTTTT. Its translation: CASRDRDTGGELFF. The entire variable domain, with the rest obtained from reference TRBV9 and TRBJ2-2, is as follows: DSGVTQTPKHLITATGQRVTLRCSPRSGDLSVYWYQQSLDQGLQFLIQYYNGEERAKGNILERFSAQQFPDLHSELNLSSLELGDSALYFCASRDRDTGGELFFGEGSRLTVL.

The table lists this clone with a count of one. DNA of the CDR3: TGTGCCAGCAGCTTTGGGACTAGCGGTACAGATACGCAGTATTTT. Its translation is CASSFGTSGTDTQYF. The V call is TRBV7-3, the J call TRBJ2-3, with 11 bases that match TRBD2. The V gene's germline CDR1 is SGHTA and CDR2 FQGTGA. With V trimmed by 3 bases and J by 3 bases, 2 bases remained unmatched. The CDR3 length is 15 residues.

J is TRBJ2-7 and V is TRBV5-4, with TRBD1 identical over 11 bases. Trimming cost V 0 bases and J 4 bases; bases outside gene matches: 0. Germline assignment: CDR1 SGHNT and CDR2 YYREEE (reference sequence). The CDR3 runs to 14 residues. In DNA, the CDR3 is TGTGCCAGCAGCTTGGGGGACAGGGGGTACGAGCAGTACTTC. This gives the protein CASSLGDRGYEQYF.

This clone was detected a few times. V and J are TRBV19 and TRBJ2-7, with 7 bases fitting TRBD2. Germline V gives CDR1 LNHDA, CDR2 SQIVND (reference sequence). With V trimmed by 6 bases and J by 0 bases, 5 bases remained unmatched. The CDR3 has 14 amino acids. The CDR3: CASSPSGYSYEQYF. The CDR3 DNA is TGTGCCAGTAGCCCTAGCGGATACTCCTACGAGCAGTACTTC.